Below, one T cell receptor (beta chain) is given with its context. No antigen is known for it. Per-base quality was not reported, and no clone a single base away is much larger than it. The approximately 39 donors, aged about 6 to 100 years, were systemically healthy Caucasian individuals from Russia. Each donor gave around 9 milliliters of peripheral blood, collected into EDTA-treated Vacutainer tubes. Ficoll-Paque density-gradient centrifugation was used to isolate PBMCs, with at least 6.5 million per sample. Trizol reagent was used to extract total RNA from the PBMCs, yielding at least 5.5 micrograms per sample. For every donor, an aliquot of PBMCs went through flow cytometry to measure the percentages of naive CD45RAhigh/CD27high T cells. Including cysteine and phenylalanine, the CDR3 has 13 amino acids. The read is trimmed to its CDR3 DNA, 39 bases read in frame from base 1. The germline V gene encodes CDR1 SGHTA and CDR2 FQGNSA. Trimming leaves V shorter by 4 bases and J shorter by 4 bases, with the junction holding 3 bases beyond the gene matches.

This sample stems from a study of blood T cells in healthy people across ages (dated by TCRdb to 2014 to 2015). For the study in its entirety: In model experiments, template switching captured about one uniquely barcoded TCR beta cDNA molecule for every two T cells. Donors of different ages were randomly distributed across sequencing lanes to avoid experimental bias. Four age groups were formed from the donors: young (average roughly 15 years), middle-aged (approximately 41), aged (roughly 58) and long-lived (approximately 78). The study measured age-related changes in TCR beta repertoire diversity using deep sequencing normalized with unique cDNA molecular identifiers. Using the same blood draw, the study looked at two additional independent replicas of 1 million unique cDNA reads for two donors, one aged 18 to 29 and the other aged 80 or older. Study-level results and caveats: Compared with the aged group, more naive CD4+ T cells, fewer expanded clones and increased TCR diversity were shown by the long-lived group, suggesting age selection. Because profiling used bulk unsorted PBMCs, naive and antigen-experienced compartments could not be compared conclusively. Observed TCR beta diversity correlated strongly with the percentage of naive T cells measured by flow cytometry. The CMV infection status of donors was not known, potentially confounding age-related changes in expanded clonotypes. Estimates of total diversity based on one million sequenced T cells were regarded as lower bounds and as underestimates. Observed TCR beta diversity per million T cells fell roughly linearly with age, and a significant reduction was already apparent by age around 40.

The protocol used for the library was 5' RACE. Sequenced using an Illumina HiSeq 2500. A second PCR of roughly 7 to 11 cycles was run with a J-beta primer mix and a sample-barcoded 5' primer. A template-switch 5' adaptor carrying 12 random nucleotides introduced a unique molecular identifier onto each TCR beta cDNA molecule. At least 2.5 million CDR3-containing paired-end reads were obtained from each sample. First-strand cDNA was synthesized from all RNA with the Mint cDNA synthesis kit, primed by a TRBC-specific oligonucleotide. After uracil-DNA glycosylase treatment, a first 18-cycle PCR used universal primers M1SS and BC2_uni_R on all cDNA. Concerning the study's data processing: For normalization, 1 million high-quality reads were randomly selected from each sample, with every read carrying a distinct molecular identifier. Instead of being binned into consensus sequences, reads that shared molecular identifiers were thrown out. MiTCR, with a Q25 quality threshold and the strictest error-elimination algorithm, was used for CDR3 identification, clonotype clustering and error correction. A nonparametric unseen species model using Euler transformation provided a lower-bound estimate of total TCR beta diversity. TCRdb trimmed public reads at Q25 via fastp, called clones via MiXCR and kept in-frame beta chains. Every entry covers one CDR3 protein and lists the most common genes and DNA from its rows. The V and J calls, along with clone size, are taken from TCRdb and not from the paper's own processing. The table for this sample lists 500,000 to 600,000 distinct CDR3 sequences; 25% to 30% of them were counted only once. The ten largest clones represent around a sixth of the sample.

The V and J segments used are TRBV7-2 and TRBJ2-5, with 7 bases aligning to TRBD1. The specimen sequenced was blood. The receptor was isolated from a woman aged 70-85 years in good health. The CDR3 sequence is CASSSHRGETQYF. The DNA sequence reads TGTGCCAGCAGCTCCCACAGGGGAGAGACCCAGTACTTC.